These 7 T cell receptor beta chains were sequenced from one sample in a study of shared clonotypes between healthy human individuals. CD45RO-negative, CCR7-selected cells formed the naive CD8 fraction, which excluded terminally differentiated effector memory CD45RA+ cells. Assay used: immunoSEQ multiplex PCR; TCRdb lists only in-frame clones, some missing. The data show some 2.1 million clones, 80% to 95% seen once. The source material was naive CD8+ T cells from PBMCs. The source is a man aged 18 to 30 in good health. Some clones in this sample may be carry-over from other donors' samples.

The chain joins TRBV1 to TRBJ2-7; TRBD2, the table's D call, was not compared with the DNA. TRBV1 is described as a pseudogene. CDR3 length equals 16 residues. The CDR3 sequence is CTSSQVSGTTLHEQYF. As DNA, the CDR3 is TGCACCAGCAGCCAAGTTTCCGGGACTACCCTTCATGAGCAGTACTTC.

The chain carries TRBV2 and TRBJ1-1; 9 bases are shared with TRBD1. CDR1 is SNHLY, CDR2 FYNNEI, per germline. The CDR3 spans 20 residues. V dropped 3 bases and J dropped 0; count of bases not matched to a gene: 17. For the CDR3, the DNA is TGTGCCAGCAGTGAGGGCCGGGGACAGGGTCCTATTTGGGTGAACACTGAAGCTTTCTTT. This codes for CASSEGRGQGPIWVNTEAFF.

CDR3 sequence: CASSLGDTGRNEKLFF. Written as DNA, the CDR3 is TGCGCCAGCAGCTTGGGTGATACAGGGAGGAATGAAAAACTGTTTTTT. J is TRBJ1-4 and V is TRBV5-1, with D possibly being TRBD1 (6 bases). The CDR3 runs 16 residues. Trimming took 0 bases from V and 5 from J, leaving 14 bases between them. Per germline, CDR1 SGHRS and CDR2 YFSETQ.

The V gene is TRBV5-8, the J gene TRBJ1-1; D call uncertain. CDR1 is SGHTS, CDR2 YDEGEE, per germline. Trimming pared 2 bases from V and 6 bases from J, leaving 20 bases between. The CDR3 has 16 residues. CDR3 residues: CASSFPTSGLHAEAFF. CDR3 sequence (DNA): TGTGCCAGCAGCTTTCCCACGTCAGGACTTCACGCTGAAGCTTTCTTT.

The chain employs TRBV28 and TRBJ2-1; maybe TRBD2 (5 bases). Germline CDR1 is MDHEN and CDR2 is SYDVKM. The CDR3 contains 16 residues. Trimming pared 5 bases from V and 5 bases from J, leaving 19 bases between. The CDR3 sequence: CASSLATTLLNNEQFF. In DNA, the CDR3 is TGTGCCAGCAGTCTCGCGACTACCCTATTAAACAATGAGCAGTTCTTC. Using reference TRBV28 and TRBJ2-1 for the parts outside the CDR3, the full variable domain is DVKVTQSSRYLVKRTGEKVFLECVQDMDHENMFWYRQDPGLGLRLIYFSYDVKMKEKGDIPEGYSVSREKKERFSLILESASTNQTSMYLCASSLATTLLNNEQFFGPGTRLTVL.

The chain uses TRBV21-1 and TRBJ2-5; TRBD2 was called by the table and not checked on the DNA. TRBV21-1 is recorded as a pseudogene. The CDR3 is 16 residues long. CDR3 DNA sequence: TGTGCCAGCAGCAAAGGTGGGCGGGAGGGGAGAGAGACCCAGTACTTC. Translation: CASSKGGREGRETQYF.

The chain carries TRBV5-4 and TRBJ2-1; 9 bases map to TRBD1. CDR1 and CDR2 (germline): SGHNT, YYREEE (reference sequence). The CDR3 length is 15 residues. V lost 3 bases and J lost 3; bases outside the gene matches: 4. CDR3 in amino acids: CASSSKDRGYNEQFF. The CDR3 DNA is TGTGCCAGCAGCTCGAAGGACAGGGGCTACAATGAGCAGTTCTTC.